These 18 T cell receptor beta chains originate from one sample sequenced in a study of CD8+CD57+ T cells in acquired aplastic anemia. The TCR beta profiling, which covered VDJ combination and CDR3 sequence, was carried out using genomic DNA as the template. TCRdb reprocessed the reads via MiXCR and lists one record per CDR3 protein. The table lists about 190,000 distinct CDR3 sequences, roughly 64% of them singletons, with 35% to 55% in the top ten. Sequences were obtained from sorted CD4+, CD8+, or CD8+CD57+ T cells (not recorded which) from PBMCs. The receptor source for this set is a human donor with severe aplastic anemia or a healthy control (not recorded which).

By sample share, this clonotype is medium-sized (0.01 to 0.1%). Mismatch with germline at one junction end may stem from a read error. The V and J genes are TRBV6-5 and TRBJ1-2, with D unresolved. There are 15 residues in the CDR3. Looked up from germline, CDR1 is MNHEY and CDR2 is SVGAGI. The CDR3 protein is CASSHSTGPEDGYTF. The CDR3, as DNA: TGTGCCAGCAGTCACTCTACGGGCCCAGAAGATGGCTACACCTTC.

The chain has TRBV9 and TRBJ1-2, with 8 bases aligning to TRBD1. With 2 bases clipped from V and 5 bases from J, the junction kept 2 bases outside the gene matches. Germline V gives CDR1 SGDLS, CDR2 YYNGEE. The CDR3 covers 13 residues. CDR3 region: CASSVNRGYGYTF. The CDR3 DNA follows: TGTGCCAGCAGCGTCAACAGGGGGTATGGCTACACCTTC.

The chain couples TRBV7-3 to TRBJ2-7, with D perhaps matching TRBD2 (7 bases). This CDR3 has 17 residues. Trimming removed 1 base from V and 1 base from J, with 17 bases in between. Germline CDR1 SGHTA, CDR2 FQGTGA. CDR3 protein: CASSLMVLRGGSYEQYF. DNA for the CDR3: TGTGCCAGCAGCTTAATGGTCTTGAGGGGGGGGTCCTACGAGCAGTACTTC. The variable domain in full, with the rest retrieved from reference TRBV7-3 and TRBJ2-7, is GAGVSQTPSNKVTEKGKYVELRCDPISGHTALYWYRQSLGQGPEFLIYFQGTGAADDSGLPNDRFFAVRPEGSVSTLKIQRTERGDSAVYLCASSLMVLRGGSYEQYFGPGTRLTVT.

This clonotype was detected only a few times. The rearrangement uses TRBV2 and TRBJ2-5; D perhaps matches TRBD1 (6 bases). Germline-derived CDR1 and CDR2 are SNHLY and FYNNEI. There are 12 residues in the CDR3. V was clipped by 10 bases and J by 2 bases, with 11 bases between them. The CDR3 coding sequence is TGTGCCACCGGACAGCCGCAAGAGACCCAGTACTTC. Protein product: CATGQPQETQYF.

V gene TRBV24-1 combines with J gene TRBJ1-3; D gene uncertain. Germline values: CDR1 KGHDR, CDR2 SFDVKD. This CDR3 spans 14 amino acids. Trimming took off 7 bases at V and 3 bases at J, with 12 bases between the two ends. The CDR3 coding sequence is TGTGCCACCAGCGACGCTGAATATGGAAACACCATATATTTT. Amino acid sequence: CATSDAEYGNTIYF.

This chain connects TRBV6-2 or TRBV6-3 to TRBJ2-5; D gene unclear. V was clipped by 6 bases and J by 5 bases, with 19 bases between them. The CDR3 sequence is 15 residues long. In germline, CDR1 is MNHEY, CDR2 SVGEGT. The CDR3 nucleotides are TGTGCCAGCAGCCTGTGGCAGTCCGGGTTGGAGACCCAGTACTTC. Translating gives CASSLWQSGLETQYF.

The chain combines TRBV12-3 or TRBV12-4 with TRBJ2-2; the match to TRBD1 covers 7 bases. The V and J ends lost 7 bases and 0 bases, in that order; junction bases with no gene match: 8. The CDR3 length is 16 residues. The CDR3 is CASIPVTGTNTGELFF. As DNA, the CDR3 is TGTGCCAGCATACCAGTGACAGGGACGAACACCGGGGAGCTGTTTTTT.

This clonotype came up once. The chain has TRBV20-1 and TRBJ1-1; 8 bases agree with TRBD1. This CDR3 spans 17 amino acids. Germline loops: CDR1 DFQATT, CDR2 SNEGSKA (reference sequence). The J segment lost 3 bases and the V segment lost 5 bases, leaving 17 bases of the junction unmatched. CDR3 region: CSAPLPDRGFGDTEAFF. CDR3 bases: TGCAGTGCTCCCCTACCCGACAGGGGATTTGGTGACACTGAAGCTTTCTTT.

This clonotype has just a few counts. The chain has TRBV15 and TRBJ2-6; D ambiguous. Trimming stripped 2 bases from V and 0 bases from J, with 11 bases between. CDR1 is LNHNV, CDR2 YYDKDF, per germline (reference sequence). This CDR3 comprises 17 residues. The CDR3 spells CATSRLKWASGANVLTF. The CDR3 DNA is TGTGCCACCAGCAGATTGAAGTGGGCCTCTGGGGCCAACGTCCTGACTTTC.

The J gene is TRBJ2-5, the V gene TRBV9; D gene ambiguous. The CDR3 is 14 residues long. The ends were cut back, 3 bases at V and 4 bases at J, with 13 bases in the middle. The germline V gene has CDR1 SGDLS and CDR2 YYNGEE. The CDR3 sequence is CASSGGDVAETQYF. CDR3 nucleotides: TGTGCCAGCAGCGGTGGTGACGTCGCAGAGACCCAGTACTTC. The whole variable domain, filled in from reference TRBV9 and TRBJ2-5, reads DSGVTQTPKHLITATGQRVTLRCSPRSGDLSVYWYQQSLDQGLQFLIQYYNGEERAKGNILERFSAQQFPDLHSELNLSSLELGDSALYFCASSGGDVAETQYFGPGTRLLVL.

V gene TRBV29-1 combines with J gene TRBJ2-3; 7 bases map to TRBD2. Germline V gene lookup returns CDR1 SQVTM and CDR2 ANQGSEA. V was clipped by 6 bases and J by 2 bases; unmatched bases: 8. The CDR3 totals 14 residues. The CDR3 DNA reads as TGCAGCGTCCACCTGGGGGGGGACACAGATACGCAGTATTTT. It is translated as CSVHLGGDTDTQYF.

This sequence joins TRBV12-3 or TRBV12-4 and TRBJ2-1, with D unresolved. The V end was cut by 2 bases, the J end by 8 bases, with 13 bases between. CDR3 length equals 14 residues. The DNA for the CDR3 is TGTGCCAGCAGTTTACTCTTATCTTCCCATGAGCAGTTCTTC. It yields the protein CASSLLLSSHEQFF.

As for this clonotype: The final CDR3 position lacks the conserved phenylalanine or tryptophan, pointing to a likely read error. The limits of the CDR3 on the DNA are not certain, so only TCRdb's listed CDR3 is given. This rearrangement joins TRBV14 to TRBJ1-1. Inclusive of both ends, the CDR3 amounts to 9 amino acids. Germline CDR1 and CDR2: SGHDN and FVKESK. The CDR3 is CASSQDALS.

V gene TRBV15 combines with J gene TRBJ2-3; the D gene could be TRBD1 or TRBD2 (5 bases each). Germline V gives CDR1 LNHNV, CDR2 YYDKDF (reference sequence). This CDR3 region has 16 residues. Deletions cut 1 base from V and 0 bases from J, with 11 bases between. CDR3 bases: TGTGCCACCAGCAGAGGGACGGGACCCAGCACAGATACGCAGTATTTT. Translated: CATSRGTGPSTDTQYF. Full variable domain (rest looked up from reference TRBV15 and TRBJ2-3): DAMVIQNPRYQVTQFGKPVTLSCSQTLNHNVMYWYQQKSSQAPKLLFHYYDKDFNNEADTPDNFQSRRPNTSFCFLDIRSPGLGDTAMYLCATSRGTGPSTDTQYFGPGTRLTVL.

The rearrangement links TRBV20-1 to TRBJ2-7; D is perhaps TRBD2 (6 bases). V shed 3 bases and J shed 2 bases, with 8 bases lying between them. Germline CDR1 and CDR2: DFQATT and SNEGSKA (reference sequence). The CDR3 contains 12 residues. The CDR3 protein is CSARGTAYEQYF. The DNA of the CDR3 is TGCAGTGCTAGGGGGACTGCCTACGAGCAGTACTTC.

This clonotype was seen repeatedly, ten times or more. V gene TRBV7-9 combines with J gene TRBJ1-2; D uncertain. V lost 5 bases to trimming and J lost 8 bases, with 24 bases between them. Germline V gives CDR1 SEHNR, CDR2 FQNEAQ (reference sequence). The CDR3 covers 16 residues. This chain's CDR3 is CASSHLSEPPVSGYTF. In nucleotides, the CDR3 is TGTGCCAGCAGCCACCTTTCCGAGCCTCCGGTGTCCGGCTACACCTTC.

The gene calls are TRBV19 and TRBJ1-1, with TRBD1 as a possible D gene (5 bases). CDR1 is LNHDA and CDR2 is SQIVND in the germline V gene (reference sequence). CDR3 length: 15 residues. With 11 bases removed from V and 2 bases from J, the gap between germline ends came to 21 bases. This CDR3 reads CAVKGTVRRNTEAFF. The CDR3 DNA is TGTGCCGTGAAGGGGACTGTCAGGCGTAACACTGAAGCTTTCTTT.

The genes are TRBV20-1 and TRBJ2-1, with TRBD2 as a possible D gene (5 bases). Trimming took off 3 bases at V and 4 bases at J, with 19 bases between the two ends. Germline CDR1 is DFQATT and CDR2 is SNEGSKA (reference sequence). This CDR3 comprises 16 residues. The CDR3 sequence is CSARLDSELGYNEQFF. The CDR3 DNA is TGCAGTGCTAGGTTAGATAGCGAACTGGGATACAATGAGCAGTTCTTC.